One T cell receptor beta chain is described in this entry. This receptor's antigen is unknown. No base-level quality is on record; no much larger clone is a single base apart. This sample was included in a study of PD-1 blockade in classical Hodgkin lymphoma (dated by TCRdb to 2018 to 2020). Turning to the overall study: Nivolumab dosing was 3 mg/kg intravenously every 2 weeks, continuing until either disease progression or unacceptable toxicity. A peripheral blood immune signature of response to PD-1 blockade in classical Hodgkin lymphoma was defined using TCR beta sequencing and CyTOF. General conclusions and limits of the study: A significant rise by C4D1 was seen in CD4+ but not CD8+ TCR diversity (p=0.0027 vs p=0.16), with the rise being most apparent in complete responders (p=0.02). The study was restricted to a single clinical trial cohort, and the causes of repertoire differences, possibly disease activity or prior therapy, were left undefined. Lower diversity was seen in patients whose nivolumab began less than 1 year after ASCT, and these patients were left out of later analyses so that immune reconstitution would not confound the results. Baseline diversity similar to that of newly diagnosed patients was observed in trial patients achieving complete response, whereas significantly lower diversity was observed in partial responders and progressors. Baseline TCR diversity was reported to be lower in newly diagnosed patients than in healthy donors and to be lower still in relapsed/refractory patients.

Cut back by 2 bases and 2 bases, the V and J ends lie 8 bases apart. The CDR3 runs 14 amino acids, cysteine and phenylalanine included. Only CDR3 DNA is held: 42 bases, read in frame from base 1. The germline V gene gives CDR1 as SNHLY and CDR2 as FYNNEI. The time point label for this specimen denotes: cycle 1 day 1 (C1D1), immediately before nivolumab initiation. Relapse after autologous stem cell transplantation had occurred in all trial patients, and cohorts A, B and C were distinguished by prior brentuximab vedotin exposure. A total of around 59 patients with relapsed/refractory classical Hodgkin lymphoma made up the trial cohort, and each patient's best overall response was complete response, partial response or progressive disease. Trial patients were treated with single-agent nivolumab in the multi-cohort phase II CheckMate 205 trial. Best overall response was determined by an independent review committee according to the 2007 International Working Group response criteria. PBMCs from the trial were collected at three points: immediately before nivolumab initiation (C1D1), and during therapy at cycle 2 day 1 and cycle 4 day 1. After peripheral blood was drawn into 8 mL Vacutainer Cell Preparation Tubes, PBMCs were isolated by centrifugation and then cryopreserved.

The Qiagen DNeasy kit was used to extract genomic DNA from unsorted PBMCs and from the negatively selected CD4+ and CD8+ fractions. Using primers that anneal to V and J segments, immunoSEQ multiplex PCR amplified the TCR beta CDR3 regions. Amplification bias was minimized using a synthetic immune receptor repertoire, and residual bias was removed computationally after sequencing. In the paper's pipeline: Custom Python scripts were used to quantify repertoire diversity as the Shannon entropy index. The unsorted, CD4+ and CD8+ repertoires were each analyzed separately, with the exception of combined analyses, where CD4+ and CD8+ sequences were merged in silico. Clonal expansion was defined as at least a 2-fold frequency increase after treatment relative to C1D1, with a pseudocount of 0.5 for undetected baseline clones. Clones with 0 or 1 copy at C1D1 were defined as singleton clones, while clones with 2 or more copies were defined as non-singleton clones. Clones expanded in unsorted samples were labelled as CD4+, CD8+ or unknown by matching protein sequences in sorted samples from the same patient. Wilcoxon tests were applied to paired samples to test diversity changes from C1D1 to C4D1. As stored in TCRdb, this immuneACCESS dataset retains in-frame rearrangements with V and J assigned. A fraction of the clones does not appear; measured against another copy, unresolved V genes explain less than half of the discrepancy, and the remainder lacks a known reason. The V and J calls and clone size were taken over from that table, and D and trimming were inferred from the DNA. The sample profile shows roughly 92,000 clones; approximately 92% of them were found once. The leading ten clones occupy less than 3.5% of the sample.

The chain is made from TRBV2 and TRBJ2-3; the D gene is unclear. The sequenced sample was peripheral blood mononuclear cells (PBMCs), obtained at baseline. This receptor was identified in a human donor with classical Hodgkin lymphoma. This receptor carries the CDR3 CASSELLNTDTQYF. The nucleotides read TGTGCCAGCAGTGAATTGCTGAACACAGATACGCAGTATTTT.